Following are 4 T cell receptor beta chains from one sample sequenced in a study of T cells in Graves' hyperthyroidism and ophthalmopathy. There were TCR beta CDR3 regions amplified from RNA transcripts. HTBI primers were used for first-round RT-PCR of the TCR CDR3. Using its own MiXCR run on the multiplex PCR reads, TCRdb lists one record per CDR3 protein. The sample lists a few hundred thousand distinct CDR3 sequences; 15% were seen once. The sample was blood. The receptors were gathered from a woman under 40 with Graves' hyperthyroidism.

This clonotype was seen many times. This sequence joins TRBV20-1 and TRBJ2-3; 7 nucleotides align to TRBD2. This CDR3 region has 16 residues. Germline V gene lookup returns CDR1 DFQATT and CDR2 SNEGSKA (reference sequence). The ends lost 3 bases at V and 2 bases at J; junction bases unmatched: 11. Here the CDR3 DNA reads TGCAGTGCTAGCCTAATCTTGGGGGGGTACACAGATACGCAGTATTTT. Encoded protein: CSASLILGGYTDTQYF.

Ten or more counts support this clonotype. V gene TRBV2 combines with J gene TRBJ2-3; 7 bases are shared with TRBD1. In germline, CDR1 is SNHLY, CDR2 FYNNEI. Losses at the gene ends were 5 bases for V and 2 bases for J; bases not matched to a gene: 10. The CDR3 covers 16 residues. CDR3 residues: CASSPRTGPSTDTQYF. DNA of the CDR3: TGTGCCAGCAGTCCCCGGACAGGACCATCCACAGATACGCAGTATTTT.

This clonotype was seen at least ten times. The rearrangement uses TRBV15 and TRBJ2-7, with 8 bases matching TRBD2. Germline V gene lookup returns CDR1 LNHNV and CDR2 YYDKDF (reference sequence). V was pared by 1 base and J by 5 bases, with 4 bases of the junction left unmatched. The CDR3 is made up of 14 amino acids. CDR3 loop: CATSRAGGLNEQYF. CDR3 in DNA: TGTGCCACCAGCAGAGCGGGAGGGCTCAACGAGCAGTACTTC.

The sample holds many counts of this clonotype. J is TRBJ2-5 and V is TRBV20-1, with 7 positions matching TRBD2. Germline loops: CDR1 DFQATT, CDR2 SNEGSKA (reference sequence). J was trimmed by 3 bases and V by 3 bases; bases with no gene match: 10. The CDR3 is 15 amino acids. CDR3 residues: CSASEDRDYKETQYF. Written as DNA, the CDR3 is TGCAGTGCTAGTGAAGACCGGGACTACAAAGAGACCCAGTACTTC.